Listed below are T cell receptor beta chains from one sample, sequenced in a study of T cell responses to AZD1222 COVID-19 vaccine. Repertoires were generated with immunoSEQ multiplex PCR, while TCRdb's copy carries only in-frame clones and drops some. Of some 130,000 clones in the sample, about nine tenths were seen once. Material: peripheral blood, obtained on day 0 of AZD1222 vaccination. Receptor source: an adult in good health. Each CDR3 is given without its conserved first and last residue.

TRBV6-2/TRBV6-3	ASSYSAGQTNTGELF
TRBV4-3	ASSQDPRKNGETQY
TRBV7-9	ASSLGPQRGGYNEQF
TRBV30	AWNLQKGVVNQPQH
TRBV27	ASSWGSNQPQH
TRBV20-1	SAPRQETQY
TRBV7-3	ASSLEGNYNEQF
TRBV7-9	ASRQDVARSYT
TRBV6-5	ASSYLGEGVTEAF
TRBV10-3	AITSGRTGGFSSYNEQF
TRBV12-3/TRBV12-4	ASTGTGDGYT
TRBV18	ASSPGTGYEQY
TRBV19	ASSIPDVGGLGYT
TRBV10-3	AISDPSWGAF
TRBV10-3	AIGDTAETQY
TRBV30	AWTPGQGAYEQY
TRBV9	ASGSKPNYGYT
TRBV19	ASSTGLVRNEQF
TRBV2	ASISGGTPYEQY
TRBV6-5	ASSSVQGRNGYT
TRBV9	ASSAADLSSYT
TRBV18	ASSPRRALEGAEAF
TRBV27	ASSFSGRGQIYQPQH
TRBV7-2	ASSLGGTGPFNSPLH
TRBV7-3	ASSSGTAIYGYT
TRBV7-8	ASSSAGQPQH
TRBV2	ASSATGQGTEQY
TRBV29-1	SVRRDTDTQY
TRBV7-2	ASSLRARSLSYEQY
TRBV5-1	ASSLTQPGTGNIQY
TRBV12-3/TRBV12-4	ASSLRSNQPQH
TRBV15	ATSRDRDSNTEAF
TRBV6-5	ASSYGGTGTYGYT